The T cell receptor (beta chain) described here comes from a study of CXCR3-negative and CXCR3-positive naive CD8 T cells. As for the study in general: Across all libraries, TRB reads numbered roughly 140 million, with about 1.5 +/- 0.3 million in each library.

Carrying UMI labels, the TRB cDNA libraries were prepared through 5' RACE. One entry per CDR3 protein, without DNA, is what TCRdb gives after re-calling the 5' RACE reads. The sample data list 85,000 to 120,000 distinct CDR3 sequences. The naive CD8+ gate required CD45RO-CCR7+CD27+CD95- phenotype. Whole-study findings and limits: Similar TRBV-TRBJ usage was seen in naive cells (both CXCR3-negative and CXCR3-positive), but memory cells differed. CXCR3 expression dropped partially after cryopreservation, and most assays relied on fresh PBMCs. Greater hydrophobicity was found in TRB CDR3s of CXCR3-positive naive cells than of CXCR3-negative naive cells.

As concerns this clonotype: Its specificity is not known.

The CDR3 loop spans 15 amino acids. CDR1 is SEHNR, CDR2 FQNEAQ, per germline (reference sequence). V and J are TRBV7-9 and TRBJ2-1; checking the TCRdb D call of TRBD2 is not possible without DNA. This TCR was recovered from a human donor in good health. Some clones in this sample may be carry-over from other donors' samples. The sample taken for sequencing was naive CXCR3+ CD8+ T cells from blood. This sample's subset: CD45RO-CCR7+CD27+CD95- naive CD8+ T cells expressing CXCR3 (TNR3+). Here the CDR3 reads CASSPGVEGYNEQFF.